This TCR beta chain was found in a study of T cells in Graves' hyperthyroidism and ophthalmopathy. Findings and limits, study-wide: In validation, the model predicted ophthalmopathy. These predictions came a median about 6 months before onset. Most clonotypes that expanded in the thyroid above 0.001 also showed up in blood.

RNA transcripts gave rise to amplified TCR beta CDR3 regions. The HTBI primer set drove a first-round RT-PCR of the TCR CDR3. One entry per CDR3 protein, called by TCRdb with MiXCR from the multiplex PCR reads. The sample shows approximately 260,000 distinct CDR3 sequences, about 16% of them seen only once. In regard to this clonotype: Its specificity is unknown.

CDR1 is MDHEN and CDR2 is SYDVKM in the germline V gene. V lost 2 bases, J lost 7 bases, and 11 bases lay in between. This CDR3 has 14 residues. J is TRBJ1-4 and V is TRBV28, with D possibly matching TRBD1 (5 bases). The TCR comes from a woman aged 45-65 years with Graves' hyperthyroidism that later progressed to Graves' ophthalmopathy. Sequencing was performed on blood. CDR3 in amino acids: CASSLGGTGEKLFF. Written as DNA, the CDR3 is TGTGCCAGCAGTTTAGGTGGGACGGGTGAAAAACTGTTTTTT.